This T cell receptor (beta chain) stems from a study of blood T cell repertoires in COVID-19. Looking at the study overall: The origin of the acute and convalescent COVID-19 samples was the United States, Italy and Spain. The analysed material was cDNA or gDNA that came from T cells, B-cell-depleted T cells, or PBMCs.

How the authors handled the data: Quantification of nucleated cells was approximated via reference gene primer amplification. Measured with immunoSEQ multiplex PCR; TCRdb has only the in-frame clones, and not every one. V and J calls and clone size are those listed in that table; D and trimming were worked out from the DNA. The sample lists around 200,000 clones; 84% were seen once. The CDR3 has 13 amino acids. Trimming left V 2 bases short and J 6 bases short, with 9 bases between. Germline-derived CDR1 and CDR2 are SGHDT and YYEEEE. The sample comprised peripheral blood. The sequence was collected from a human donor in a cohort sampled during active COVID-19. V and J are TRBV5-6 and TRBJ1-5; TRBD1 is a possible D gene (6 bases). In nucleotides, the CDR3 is TGTGCCAGCAGCTTTGGGGGCCGTCAGCCCCAGCATTTT. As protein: CASSFGGRQPQHF.